This T cell receptor beta chain appears in the sequencing data of a study of T cell responses to AZD1222 COVID-19 vaccine. Broader study findings: Unmutated regions of variants are reportedly targeted by nearly half of spike-specific TCRs.

V shed 4 bases and J 4 bases; nucleotides not matched to a gene: 9. The CDR3 spans 15 residues. From germline, CDR1 is SGHAT and CDR2 FQNNGV. On this clone itself: Its antigen remains unknown.

The repertoire was sequenced with immunoSEQ multiplex PCR; TCRdb's copy has only in-frame clones and lacks some. Found here are 140,000 to 150,000 clones, 93% of them singletons; the top ten hold 9% to 15%. The genes are TRBV11-2 and TRBJ1-2, with 7 bases lining up with TRBD1. The receptor's source is an adult who had recovered from COVID-19. The material sequenced was peripheral blood, taken after recovery from COVID-19. The CDR3 DNA follows: TGTGCCAGCAGCTCCCTGGGACAGAACAGCTATGGCTACACCTTC. This codes for CASSSLGQNSYGYTF.